These 30 T cell receptor beta chains share one sample of origin, sequenced in a study of regulatory T cells in long-lasting Graves disease. Arm-PCR of CDR3 regions with iRepertoire HTBI primers generated TCR beta libraries. TCRdb ran MiXCR on the multiplex PCR reads and lists one entry per CDR3 protein. The sample contains 450,000 or so distinct CDR3 sequences, 22% of which appear only once. Indicated time point: persistent/refractory GD, antithyroid drugs over 5 years with positive TRAb. Following extraction of RNA from PBMCs, that RNA was used to make the TCR library. Sequenced material: peripheral blood mononuclear cells (PBMCs), taken when the disease was refractory, from a patient treated with antithyroid drugs. The receptors were sampled from a female donor with Graves disease.

This clonotype was found a few times. The chain uses TRBV29-1 and TRBJ1-5, with 8 bases aligning to TRBD1. J gave up 4 bases and V 7 bases, and 9 bases lay outside the gene matches. This CDR3 is built from 14 residues. Germline CDR1 reads SQVTM; CDR2 reads ANQGSEA. The CDR3 nucleotides are TGCAGCGCCGGACAGGGAGCGGGAAATCAGCCCCAGCATTTT. It encodes CSAGQGAGNQPQHF.

The chain carries TRBV20-1 and TRBJ2-3; 13 nucleotides match TRBD2. Germline assignment: CDR1 DFQATT and CDR2 SNEGSKA (reference sequence). V shed 2 bases and J 3 bases; nucleotides not matched to a gene: 5. The length of the CDR3 is 16 residues. The CDR3 loop is CSARRLAGGRTDTQYF. The CDR3 bases are TGCAGTGCTAGACGACTAGCGGGAGGTAGGACAGATACGCAGTATTTT.

The chain employs TRBV30 and TRBJ1-2, with a weak D call TRBD1 (6 bases). The V end lost 5 bases, the J end lost 5 bases, and 15 bases lay between the germline ends. Per the germline V gene, CDR1 is GTSNPN and CDR2 is SVGIG (reference sequence). The CDR3 is made up of 13 amino acids. The CDR3 loop reads CAWAKTGTYGYTF. CDR3 in DNA: TGTGCCTGGGCCAAAACAGGGACGTATGGCTACACCTTC.

This clonotype was seen repeatedly, ten times or more. The chain links TRBV12-3 or TRBV12-4 to TRBJ2-2, with D perhaps assigned TRBD1 or TRBD2 (5 bases each). The CDR3 is 13 amino acids. With 3 bases removed from V and 7 bases from J, the gap between germline ends came to 9 bases. CDR3 sequence: CASSFEGSGELFF. CDR3 in DNA: TGTGCCAGCAGTTTCGAGGGGAGCGGGGAGCTGTTTTTT.

This rearrangement joins TRBV6-2 or TRBV6-3 to TRBJ1-4; 8 bases match TRBD1. The CDR3 is made up of 15 amino acids. V lost 6 bases to trimming and J lost 8 bases; unmatched junction nucleotides: 11. Germline CDR1 and CDR2: MNHEY and SVGEGT. The CDR3 nucleotides are TGTGCCAGCAGGATAACACAGGGGGTTGACGAAAAACTGTTTTTT. Translating it yields CASRITQGVDEKLFF.

This chain connects TRBV9 to TRBJ2-7; D ambiguous. The CDR3 has 12 amino acids. Trimming pared 4 bases from V and 5 bases from J, leaving 10 bases between. The germline CDR1 and CDR2 sequences are SGDLS and YYNGEE. The DNA for the CDR3 is TGTGCCAGCAGCCCCCATTCCCACGAGCAGTACTTC. Amino acids: CASSPHSHEQYF. The variable domain in full, completed from reference TRBV9 and TRBJ2-7, reads DSGVTQTPKHLITATGQRVTLRCSPRSGDLSVYWYQQSLDQGLQFLIQYYNGEERAKGNILERFSAQQFPDLHSELNLSSLELGDSALYFCASSPHSHEQYFGPGTRLTVT.

The chain recombines TRBV5-1 with TRBJ1-1; D unclear. This CDR3 is 16 amino acids long. V was trimmed by 1 base and J by 1 base, leaving 14 bases between them. Germline V lookup: CDR1 SGHRS, CDR2 YFSETQ. The DNA of the CDR3 is TGCGCCAGCAGCTTGTCGGTTGGCAGGCCGAACACTGAAGCTTTCTTT. This translates into CASSLSVGRPNTEAFF.

This rearrangement joins TRBV25-1 to TRBJ2-2; D may match TRBD1 or TRBD2 (5 bases each). This CDR3 has 13 amino acids. CDR1 and CDR2 (germline): MGHDK, SYGVNS. Between the trimmed V and J ends, which lost 1 base and 5 bases, there was a span of 5 bases. This chain's CDR3 is CASSEWGTGELFF. The CDR3 DNA follows: TGTGCCAGCAGTGAATGGGGGACCGGGGAGCTGTTTTTT.

This clonotype was detected a few times. One base away lies a much larger clone, so this may be a sequencing read error. The chain joins TRBV28 to TRBJ1-5; D gene uncertain. Germline V lookup: CDR1 MDHEN, CDR2 SYDVKM. The CDR3 length is 13 residues. Between the trimmed V and J ends, which lost 3 bases and 7 bases, there was a span of 10 bases. CDR3 coding DNA: TGTGCCAGCAGTTTGGCGGATGTGCAGCCCCAGCATTTT. This translates into CASSLADVQPQHF.

The chain joins TRBV30 to TRBJ1-1; possible D gene TRBD1, 5 bases. CDR3 length: 13 residues. Per the germline V gene, CDR1 is GTSNPN and CDR2 is SVGIG (reference sequence). Trimming removed 0 bases at V and 3 bases at J, with 8 bases between. The CDR3 DNA reads as TGTGCCTGGAGTGTAGGGGCTTACACTGAAGCTTTCTTT. It encodes CAWSVGAYTEAFF.

A few counts support this clonotype. The chain employs TRBV20-1 and TRBJ2-5, with TRBD2 matching 10 bases. With 0 bases clipped from V and 5 bases from J, the junction kept 12 bases outside the gene matches. Germline-derived CDR1 and CDR2 are DFQATT and SNEGSKA (reference sequence). The length of the CDR3 is 17 residues. The CDR3 nucleotides are TGCAGTGCTAGAGACCTAGCGGGGGCCACGGGGGTGGAGACCCAGTACTTC. Encoded protein: CSARDLAGATGVETQYF.

Many counts were recorded for this clonotype. CDR3 nucleotides: TGTGCCAGTAGCCTAGGGGGGGCGCGGTATGGCTACACCTTC. Translation gives CASSLGGARYGYTF. J is TRBJ1-2 and V is TRBV19; possible D gene TRBD1, 6 bases. The CDR3 loop spans 14 amino acids. The germline V gene encodes CDR1 LNHDA and CDR2 SQIVND (reference sequence). V shed 6 bases and J shed 5 bases, with 16 bases lying between them. Variable domain in full (rest from reference TRBV19 and TRBJ1-2): DGGITQSPKYLFRKEGQNVTLSCEQNLNHDAMYWYRQDPGQGLRLIYYSQIVNDFQKGDIAEGYSVSREKKESFPLTVTSAQKNPTAFYLCASSLGGARYGYTFGSGTRLTVV.

The CDR3 loop reads CAWNSAGTSGRKTQYF. The CDR3 DNA sequence: TGTGCCTGGAATTCCGCCGGGACTAGCGGGAGAAAGACCCAGTACTTC. This chain connects TRBV30 to TRBJ2-5, with TRBD2 matching 14 bases. Trimming at V came to 4 bases and at J to 6 bases, leaving 10 bases not matched to a gene. This CDR3 is 16 amino acids long. Germline lookup yields CDR1 GTSNPN and CDR2 SVGIG (reference sequence).

The J gene is TRBJ2-5, the V gene TRBV5-5, with 12 bases matching TRBD2. The J segment lost 5 bases and the V segment lost 0 bases, leaving 5 bases of the junction unmatched. Germline CDR1 reads SGHKS; CDR2 reads YYEKEE (reference sequence). CDR3 length: 16 residues. The CDR3 is CASSLASGGAPETQYF. The DNA of the CDR3 is TGTGCCAGCAGCTTGGCTAGCGGGGGGGCGCCGGAGACCCAGTACTTC.

This clonotype has a handful of counts. V is TRBV14 and J is TRBJ1-1; D perhaps matches TRBD1 (5 bases). V was cut by 5 bases and J by 4 bases, with 11 bases left in between. The CDR3 has 13 residues. In germline, CDR1 is SGHDN, CDR2 FVKESK. CDR3 sequence: CASSSIGATEAFF. The DNA for the CDR3 is TGTGCCAGCAGCTCGATTGGGGCCACTGAAGCTTTCTTT.

The sample holds many counts of this clonotype. V is TRBV28 and J is TRBJ2-7; perhaps D is TRBD1 or TRBD2 (6 bases each). The V end was cut by 4 bases, the J end by 5 bases, with 12 bases between. Germline CDR1 MDHEN, CDR2 SYDVKM. The CDR3 is 13 amino acids. CDR3 protein: CASSSPGGHEQYF. The CDR3 region has the DNA TGTGCCAGCAGTTCCCCCGGGGGCCACGAGCAGTACTTC.

On this clonotype itself: With a much larger clone just one base away, this may be a read error. The chain carries TRBV7-2 and TRBJ1-2; perhaps TRBD1 as D (6 bases). V was clipped by 5 bases and J by 8 bases, with 18 bases between them. In germline, CDR1 is SGHTA, CDR2 FQGNSA. CDR3 length equals 14 residues. CDR3: CASSPGADVRGYTF. The DNA for the CDR3 is TGTGCCAGCAGCCCAGGGGCAGATGTGCGGGGCTACACCTTC.

In its sample, this clonotype was seen a few times. V usage is TRBV12-3 or TRBV12-4 and J usage is TRBJ1-3; 8 nucleotides align to TRBD1. CDR3 length: 19 amino acids. The V gene end was trimmed by 6 bases and the J gene end by 0 bases; junction bases not matched to a gene: 16. The CDR3 region has the DNA TGTGCCAGCAGGGGGGGATTAATGACAGGGGCTTCCTCTGGAAACACCATATATTTT. As protein: CASRGGLMTGASSGNTIYF.

Many counts were recorded for this clonotype. The chain carries TRBV6-2 or TRBV6-3 and TRBJ2-2; 8 nucleotides agree with TRBD1. The J segment lost 7 bases and the V segment lost 0 bases, leaving 16 bases of the junction unmatched. Germline V gene lookup returns CDR1 MNHEY and CDR2 SVGEGT. The CDR3 totals 19 residues. CDR3 loop: CASSYSTNRDRPYGGELFF. CDR3 nucleotide sequence: TGTGCCAGCAGTTACTCGACCAACCGGGACAGGCCGTACGGCGGGGAGCTGTTTTTT.

The gene calls are TRBV12-3 or TRBV12-4 and TRBJ2-7, with 10 bases that match TRBD1. CDR3 size: 14 residues. V lost 5 bases, J lost 12 bases, and 13 bases stayed unmatched. Here the CDR3 DNA reads TGTGCCAGCAGTCAAAAGGACAGGGGGATACGTATGTACTTC. It encodes CASSQKDRGIRMYF.

This clonotype has ten or more counts. The CDR3 region has the DNA TGTGCCAGCAGCCAACGGCTGGGACCTCGGTCATCACCCCTCCACTTT. Amino acid sequence: CASSQRLGPRSSPLHF. The genes are TRBV7-8 and TRBJ1-6; possibly TRBD1 for D (5 bases). Germline-derived CDR1 and CDR2 are SGHVS and FQNEAQ. This CDR3 has 16 amino acids. Trimming pared 5 bases from V and 10 bases from J, leaving 21 bases between.

Many counts were recorded for this clonotype. The chain couples TRBV27 to TRBJ1-2; unclear D gene. Germline assignment: CDR1 MNHEY and CDR2 SMNVEV (reference sequence). The CDR3 covers 15 residues. Trimming pared 8 bases from V and 1 base from J, leaving 17 bases between. The CDR3: CASQHRRGGNYGYTF. Here the CDR3 DNA reads TGTGCCAGCCAACACCGCCGGGGAGGTAACTATGGCTACACCTTC.

This clonotype was recorded many times. The J gene is TRBJ1-1, the V gene TRBV9; D possibly corresponds to TRBD1 (5 bases). The germline CDR1 and CDR2 sequences are SGDLS and YYNGEE. There are 14 residues in the CDR3. Trimming pared 3 bases from V and 0 bases from J, leaving 9 bases between. The DNA for the CDR3 is TGTGCCAGCAGCGAAGGGACGCTGAACACTGAAGCTTTCTTT. Amino acids: CASSEGTLNTEAFF.

The chain recombines TRBV6-2 or TRBV6-3 with TRBJ1-1, with TRBD1 identical over 7 bases. The CDR3 length is 14 residues. V lost 5 bases to trimming and J lost 3 bases; unmatched junction nucleotides: 6. CDR1 is MNHEY, CDR2 SVGEGT, per germline. The CDR3 loop is CASSDAGTDTEAFF. For the CDR3, the DNA is TGTGCCAGCAGTGATGCCGGGACAGACACTGAAGCTTTCTTT.

In its sample, this clonotype was seen many times. The rearrangement links TRBV28 to TRBJ2-5; TRBD1 matches at 9 bases. This CDR3 has 16 amino acids. Germline CDR1 reads MDHEN; CDR2 reads SYDVKM. V was clipped by 3 bases and J by 3 bases; unmatched bases: 8. The CDR3 region is CASSFGIGTGKETQYF. DNA for the CDR3: TGTGCCAGCAGTTTCGGCATCGGGACAGGGAAAGAGACCCAGTACTTC.

This clonotype came up many times. The chain couples TRBV10-3 to TRBJ1-2; 8 bases are a match to TRBD1. This CDR3 has 11 amino acids. The trim removed 6 bases at V and 10 bases at J, leaving 4 bases unmatched. In germline, CDR1 is ENHRY, CDR2 SYGVKD. CDR3 nucleotides: TGTGCCATCAGGGGACAGGAGACCTACACCTTC. Translation gives CAIRGQETYTF.

This clonotype was found once. V and J are TRBV7-2 and TRBJ2-1; maybe TRBD2 (6 bases). Germline CDR1 SGHTA, CDR2 FQGNSA. V was clipped by 0 bases and J by 2 bases, with 8 bases between them. This CDR3 region has 15 residues. The CDR3 DNA reads TGTGCCAGCAGCTTAGCGGCGGGGCCCTACAATGAGCAGTTCTTC. It encodes CASSLAAGPYNEQFF.

This clonotype showed up many times. This sequence joins TRBV2 and TRBJ2-7; 7 bases agree with TRBD1. V was pared by 6 bases and J by 8 bases, with 1 base of the junction left unmatched. The CDR3 has 10 amino acids. Per the germline V gene, CDR1 is SNHLY and CDR2 is FYNNEI. The DNA of the CDR3 is TGTGCCAGCAGACAGGGGCAGCAGTACTTC. Its protein is CASRQGQQYF.

The chain is built from TRBV28 and TRBJ2-3; tentatively, D is TRBD2 (5 bases). The CDR3 contains 16 residues. With 4 bases removed from V and 1 base from J, the gap between germline ends came to 15 bases. Germline values: CDR1 MDHEN, CDR2 SYDVKM. Written as DNA, the CDR3 is TGTGCCAGCAGTTCCGGGATGAAGACCCGCACAGATACGCAGTATTTT. Encoded protein: CASSSGMKTRTDTQYF. Full variable domain (rest looked up from reference TRBV28 and TRBJ2-3): DVKVTQSSRYLVKRTGEKVFLECVQDMDHENMFWYRQDPGLGLRLIYFSYDVKMKEKGDIPEGYSVSREKKERFSLILESASTNQTSMYLCASSSGMKTRTDTQYFGPGTRLTVL.

This clonotype was seen many times. V gene TRBV20-1 combines with J gene TRBJ2-7; D not certain. The CDR3 has 11 amino acids. CDR1 is DFQATT, CDR2 SNEGSKA, per germline (reference sequence). Trimming removed 6 bases from V and 4 bases from J, with 10 bases in between. The CDR3 sequence is CSAPDGYEQYF. In nucleotides, the CDR3 is TGCAGTGCCCCTGACGGGTACGAGCAGTACTTC.